Listed below are T cell receptor beta chains from one sample, sequenced in a study of cytomegalovirus exposure and HLA in healthy donors. Sequencing used immunoSEQ multiplex PCR; TCRdb keeps in-frame clones, though not all of them. The data contain approximately 160,000 clones, 82% of them singletons. Sample: PBMCs. The origin of the receptors is a girl aged 2 to 10 in good health and CMV-seropositive. Each CDR3 is given with its conserved first and last residue. The order of the fields is J gene, clone size, D gene, V gene, CDR3 protein, CDR3 DNA. The D gene is left open where the match is weak. Only part of the rows carry a size: once, few, many, or a class if the clone is expanded.

J gene: TRBJ2-5
clone size: .
D gene: .
V gene: TRBV20-1
CDR3 protein: CSARQETQYF
CDR3 DNA: TGCAGTGCTCGCCAAGAGACCCAGTACTTC

J gene: TRBJ2-1
clone size: .
D gene: .
V gene: TRBV7-2
CDR3 protein: CASSPDTGYNEQFF
CDR3 DNA: TGTGCCAGCAGCCCCGATACAGGATACAATGAGCAGTTCTTC

J gene: TRBJ2-7
clone size: .
D gene: .
V gene: TRBV30
CDR3 protein: CAWTPGGVYEQYF
CDR3 DNA: TGTGCCTGGACTCCCGGAGGAGTATACGAGCAGTACTTC

J gene: TRBJ2-3
clone size: .
D gene: TRBD1
V gene: TRBV5-4
CDR3 protein: CASSIGTGASTDTQYF
CDR3 DNA: TGTGCCAGCAGCATAGGGACAGGGGCGAGCACAGATACGCAGTATTTT

J gene: TRBJ2-7
clone size: few
D gene: TRBD1
V gene: TRBV5-1
CDR3 protein: CASSLGQGPYEQYF
CDR3 DNA: TGCGCCAGCAGCTTGGGACAGGGACCCTACGAGCAGTACTTC

J gene: TRBJ1-5
clone size: .
D gene: .
V gene: TRBV29-1
CDR3 protein: CSVVLIGVDQPQHF
CDR3 DNA: TGCAGCGTTGTCTTGATAGGGGTGGATCAGCCCCAGCATTTT

J gene: TRBJ2-2
clone size: once
D gene: .
V gene: TRBV30
CDR3 protein: CAWSVGAYTGELFF
CDR3 DNA: TGTGCCTGGAGTGTTGGGGCGTATACCGGGGAGCTGTTTTTT

J gene: TRBJ2-1
clone size: .
D gene: TRBD2
V gene: TRBV10-1
CDR3 protein: CASSGTSGTTLNEQFF
CDR3 DNA: TGCGCCAGCAGCGGGACTAGCGGGACTACCCTCAATGAGCAGTTCTTC

J gene: TRBJ2-3
clone size: once
D gene: TRBD2
V gene: TRBV19
CDR3 protein: CASSSGRGTDTQYF
CDR3 DNA: TGTGCCAGTAGTAGCGGGAGGGGTACAGATACGCAGTATTTT

J gene: TRBJ2-1
clone size: .
D gene: .
V gene: TRBV27
CDR3 protein: CASSLERAGEQFF
CDR3 DNA: TGTGCCAGCAGTTTAGAGCGAGCGGGTGAGCAGTTCTTC

J gene: TRBJ1-1
clone size: .
D gene: TRBD1
V gene: TRBV2
CDR3 protein: CATQGTGPFMNTEAFF
CDR3 DNA: TGTGCCACGCAAGGGACAGGGCCTTTCATGAACACTGAAGCTTTCTTT

J gene: TRBJ2-3
clone size: .
D gene: TRBD1
V gene: TRBV5-1
CDR3 protein: CASSLAGDRRADTQYF
CDR3 DNA: TGCGCCAGCAGCTTGGCAGGGGACAGGAGGGCAGATACGCAGTATTTT

J gene: TRBJ2-5
clone size: .
D gene: TRBD2
V gene: TRBV30
CDR3 protein: CAWSFYGGGPGETQYF
CDR3 DNA: TGTGCCTGGAGTTTTTATGGGGGAGGGCCCGGGGAGACCCAGTACTTC

J gene: TRBJ1-1
clone size: few
D gene: TRBD1
V gene: TRBV27
CDR3 protein: CASSFARGNTEAFF
CDR3 DNA: TGTGCCAGCAGTTTTGCCAGGGGGAATACTGAAGCTTTCTTT

J gene: TRBJ2-2
clone size: .
D gene: .
V gene: TRBV4-1
CDR3 protein: CASSQDPRALTGELFF
CDR3 DNA: TGCGCCAGCAGCCAAGATCCCAGGGCACTCACCGGGGAGCTGTTTTTT

J gene: TRBJ2-7
clone size: .
D gene: TRBD1
V gene: TRBV11-3
CDR3 protein: CASSLGTGGDEQYF
CDR3 DNA: TGTGCCAGCAGCTTAGGGACAGGGGGCGACGAGCAGTACTTC

J gene: TRBJ2-2
clone size: .
D gene: .
V gene: TRBV5-4
CDR3 protein: CASSPDSLNTGELFF
CDR3 DNA: TGTGCCAGCAGCCCAGACAGCCTGAACACCGGGGAGCTGTTTTTT

J gene: TRBJ1-2
clone size: .
D gene: .
V gene: TRBV30
CDR3 protein: CAWDSNYGYTF
CDR3 DNA: TGTGCCTGGGACAGTAACTATGGCTACACCTTC

J gene: TRBJ2-1
clone size: .
D gene: .
V gene: TRBV28
CDR3 protein: CASGGSTGTGSNYNEQFF
CDR3 DNA: TGTGCCAGCGGAGGATCGACCGGCACAGGGTCTAACTACAATGAGCAGTTCTTC

J gene: TRBJ2-6
clone size: once
D gene: .
V gene: TRBV15
CDR3 protein: CATAWGAGANVLTF
CDR3 DNA: TGTGCCACCGCTTGGGGGGCTGGGGCCAACGTCCTGACTTTC

J gene: TRBJ2-5
clone size: .
D gene: TRBD1
V gene: TRBV18
CDR3 protein: CASSPTRDRQETQYF
CDR3 DNA: TGTGCCAGCTCACCCACACGGGACAGACAAGAGACCCAGTACTTC

J gene: TRBJ1-1
clone size: .
D gene: .
V gene: TRBV6-5
CDR3 protein: CASSYSNSYTEAFF
CDR3 DNA: TGTGCCAGCAGTTACTCTAACTCATACACTGAAGCTTTCTTT

J gene: TRBJ2-1
clone size: few
D gene: TRBD2
V gene: TRBV5-1
CDR3 protein: CASTRDYPYNEQFF
CDR3 DNA: TGCGCCAGCACCCGGGACTACCCATACAATGAGCAGTTCTTC

J gene: TRBJ2-5
clone size: .
D gene: TRBD1
V gene: TRBV5-1
CDR3 protein: CASSSTGTGQETQYF
CDR3 DNA: TGCGCCAGCAGCTCGACCGGGACAGGGCAAGAGACCCAGTACTTC

J gene: TRBJ1-2
clone size: .
D gene: .
V gene: TRBV30
CDR3 protein: CAWSAQGRLYYGYTF
CDR3 DNA: TGTGCCTGGAGTGCTCAGGGCCGGTTGTACTATGGCTACACCTTC

J gene: TRBJ2-3
clone size: .
D gene: .
V gene: TRBV28
CDR3 protein: CASSFNPRGTDTQYF
CDR3 DNA: TGTGCCAGCAGTTTTAACCCCAGGGGAACAGATACGCAGTATTTT

J gene: TRBJ1-4
clone size: few
D gene: .
V gene: TRBV7-9
CDR3 protein: CASAEALREKLFF
CDR3 DNA: TGTGCCAGCGCGGAGGCGTTGAGGGAAAAACTGTTTTTT

J gene: TRBJ2-1
clone size: .
D gene: .
V gene: TRBV7-6
CDR3 protein: CASSSSPGLINEQFF
CDR3 DNA: TGTGCCAGCAGCTCTAGCCCGGGACTCATCAATGAGCAGTTCTTC

J gene: TRBJ2-1
clone size: few
D gene: TRBD2
V gene: TRBV2
CDR3 protein: CASSGSGRGDEQFF
CDR3 DNA: TGTGCCAGCAGTGGTAGCGGGAGGGGCGATGAGCAGTTCTTC

J gene: TRBJ2-5
clone size: .
D gene: TRBD2
V gene: TRBV2
CDR3 protein: CASRPRTSGQETQYF
CDR3 DNA: TGTGCCAGCAGGCCCAGGACTAGCGGACAAGAGACCCAGTACTTC

J gene: TRBJ2-1
clone size: .
D gene: .
V gene: TRBV27
CDR3 protein: CASSLLADSYNEQFF
CDR3 DNA: TGTGCCAGCAGTTTGTTAGCGGATTCCTACAATGAGCAGTTCTTC